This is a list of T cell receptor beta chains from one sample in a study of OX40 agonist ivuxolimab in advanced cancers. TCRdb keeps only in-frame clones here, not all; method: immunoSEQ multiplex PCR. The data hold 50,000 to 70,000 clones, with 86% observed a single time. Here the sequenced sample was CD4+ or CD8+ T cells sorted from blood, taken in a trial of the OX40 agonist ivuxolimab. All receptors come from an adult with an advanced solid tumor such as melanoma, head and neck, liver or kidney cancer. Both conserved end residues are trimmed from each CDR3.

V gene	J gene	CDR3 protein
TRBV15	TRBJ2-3	ATSPGGPDTQY
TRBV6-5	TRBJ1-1	ASLVYTGSGTEAF
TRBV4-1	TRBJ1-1	ASSQESLAVYFEAF
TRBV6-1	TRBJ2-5	ASSGTSGGSWGWETQY
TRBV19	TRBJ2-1	ASTLVGSSYNEQF
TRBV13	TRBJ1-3	ASSWEAPQGSGNTIY
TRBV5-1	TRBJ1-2	ASSKEQYGYT
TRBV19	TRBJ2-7	ASREDFQYHEQY
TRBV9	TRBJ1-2	ASERGIGYT
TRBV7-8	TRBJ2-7	ASSHPGQIYEQY
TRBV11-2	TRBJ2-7	ASSWTYEQY
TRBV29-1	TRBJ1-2	SVEAQGNGYGYT
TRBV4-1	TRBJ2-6	ASSQDGESGANVLT
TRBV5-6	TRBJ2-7	ASSLQGYEQY
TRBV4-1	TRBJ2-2	ASSQESVRDDTGELF
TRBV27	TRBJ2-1	ASSSTGGGNEQF